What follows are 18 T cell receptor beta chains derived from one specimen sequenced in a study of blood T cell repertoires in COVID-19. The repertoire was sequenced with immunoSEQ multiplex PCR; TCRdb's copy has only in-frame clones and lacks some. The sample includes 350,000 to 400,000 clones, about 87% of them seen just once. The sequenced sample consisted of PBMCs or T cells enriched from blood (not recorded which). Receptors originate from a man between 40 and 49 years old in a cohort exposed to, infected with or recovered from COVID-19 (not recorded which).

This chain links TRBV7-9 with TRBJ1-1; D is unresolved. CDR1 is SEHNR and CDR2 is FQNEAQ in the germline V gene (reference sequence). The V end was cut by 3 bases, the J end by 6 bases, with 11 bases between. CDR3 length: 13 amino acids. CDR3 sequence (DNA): TGTGCCAGCAGCTTCGGGGTGAGGGCTGAAGCTTTCTTT. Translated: CASSFGVRAEAFF.

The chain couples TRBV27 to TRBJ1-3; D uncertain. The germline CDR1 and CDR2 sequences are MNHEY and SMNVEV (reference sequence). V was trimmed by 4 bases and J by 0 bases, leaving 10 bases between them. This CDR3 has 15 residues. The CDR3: CASSSTRRSGNTIYF. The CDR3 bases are TGTGCCAGCAGTTCGACACGGCGCTCTGGAAACACCATATATTTT.

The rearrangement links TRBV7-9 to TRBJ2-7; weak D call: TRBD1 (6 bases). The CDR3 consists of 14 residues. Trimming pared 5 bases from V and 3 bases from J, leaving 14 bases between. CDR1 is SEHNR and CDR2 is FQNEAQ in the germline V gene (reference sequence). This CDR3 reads CASSPGTPFYEQYF. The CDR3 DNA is TGTGCCAGCAGCCCCGGGACACCCTTCTACGAGCAGTACTTC.

The CDR3 region is CAWSTPGTAGYEQYF. CDR3 bases: TGTGCCTGGAGTACCCCCGGGACAGCAGGCTACGAGCAGTACTTC. The chain employs TRBV30 and TRBJ2-7; 7 bases are a match to TRBD1. The CDR3 is 15 residues long. CDR1 and CDR2 from the germline V gene are GTSNPN and SVGIG (reference sequence). V gave up 2 bases and J gave up 3 bases; unmatched junction bases: 10.

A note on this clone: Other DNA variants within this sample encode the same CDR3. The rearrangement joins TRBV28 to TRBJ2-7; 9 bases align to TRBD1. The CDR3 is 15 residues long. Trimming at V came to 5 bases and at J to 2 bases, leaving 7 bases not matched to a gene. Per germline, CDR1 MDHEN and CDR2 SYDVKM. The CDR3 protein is CASSPPGQGAYEQYF. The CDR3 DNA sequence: TGTGCCAGCAGTCCCCCGGGACAGGGCGCCTACGAGCAGTACTTC.

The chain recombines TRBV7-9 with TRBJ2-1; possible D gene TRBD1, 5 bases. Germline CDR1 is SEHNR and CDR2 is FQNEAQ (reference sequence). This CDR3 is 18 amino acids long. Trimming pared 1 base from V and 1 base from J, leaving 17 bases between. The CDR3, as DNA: TGTGCCAGCAGCTTAGTTGGGATGGGGCCTGAGTCCTACAATGAGCAGTTCTTC. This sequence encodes CASSLVGMGPESYNEQFF.

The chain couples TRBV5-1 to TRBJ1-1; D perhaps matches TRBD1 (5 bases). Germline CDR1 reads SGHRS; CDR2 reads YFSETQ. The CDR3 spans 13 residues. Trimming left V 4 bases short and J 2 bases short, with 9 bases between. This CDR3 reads CASSPDINTEAFF. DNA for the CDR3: TGCGCCAGCAGCCCGGACATAAACACTGAAGCTTTCTTT.

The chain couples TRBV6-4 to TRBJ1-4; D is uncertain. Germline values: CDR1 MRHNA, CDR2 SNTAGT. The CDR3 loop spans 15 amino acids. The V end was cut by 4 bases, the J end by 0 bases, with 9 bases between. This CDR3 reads CASSAPVATNEKLFF. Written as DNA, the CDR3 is TGTGCCAGCAGTGCCCCAGTTGCAACTAATGAAAAACTGTTTTTT.

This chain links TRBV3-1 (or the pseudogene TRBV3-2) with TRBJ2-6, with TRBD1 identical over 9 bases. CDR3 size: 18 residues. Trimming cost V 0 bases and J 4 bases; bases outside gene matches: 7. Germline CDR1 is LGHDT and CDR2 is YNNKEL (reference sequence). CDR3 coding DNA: TGTGCCAGCAGCCAAGATTTACAGGGGGCGAGAGGGGCCAACGTCCTGACTTTC. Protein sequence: CASSQDLQGARGANVLTF.

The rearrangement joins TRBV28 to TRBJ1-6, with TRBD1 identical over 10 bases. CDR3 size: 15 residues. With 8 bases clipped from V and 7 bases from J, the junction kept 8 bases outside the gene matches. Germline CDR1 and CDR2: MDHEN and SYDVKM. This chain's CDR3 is CASGPPGQGNSPLHF. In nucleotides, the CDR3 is TGTGCCAGCGGACCGCCGGGACAGGGGAATTCACCCCTCCACTTT.

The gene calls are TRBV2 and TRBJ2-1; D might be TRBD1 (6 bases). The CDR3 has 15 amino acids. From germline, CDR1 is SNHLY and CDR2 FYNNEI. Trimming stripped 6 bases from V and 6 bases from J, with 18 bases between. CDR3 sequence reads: CASRSRRGDLNEQFF. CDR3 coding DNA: TGTGCCAGCAGATCCCGCAGGGGAGATCTCAATGAGCAGTTCTTC.

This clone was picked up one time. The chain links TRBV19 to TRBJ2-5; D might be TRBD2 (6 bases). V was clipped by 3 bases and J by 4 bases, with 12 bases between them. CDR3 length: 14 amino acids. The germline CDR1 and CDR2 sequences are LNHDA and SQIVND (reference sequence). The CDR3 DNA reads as TGTGCCAGTAGTATGGGGGGAGTGGGAGAGACCCAGTACTTC. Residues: CASSMGGVGETQYF.

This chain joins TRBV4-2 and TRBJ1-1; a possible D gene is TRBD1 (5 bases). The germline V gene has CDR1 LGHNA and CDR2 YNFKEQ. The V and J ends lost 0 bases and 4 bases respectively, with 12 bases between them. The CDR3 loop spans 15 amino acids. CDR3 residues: CASSQELGEGTEAFF. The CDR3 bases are TGTGCCAGCAGCCAAGAATTAGGGGAAGGCACTGAAGCTTTCTTT.

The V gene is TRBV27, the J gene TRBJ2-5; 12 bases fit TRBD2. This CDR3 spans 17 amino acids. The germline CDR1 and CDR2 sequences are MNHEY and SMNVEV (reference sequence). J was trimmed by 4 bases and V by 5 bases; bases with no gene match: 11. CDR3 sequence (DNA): TGTGCCAGCAGTCCACAGCGACTAGCGGGAGATGTAGAGACCCAGTACTTC. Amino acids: CASSPQRLAGDVETQYF.

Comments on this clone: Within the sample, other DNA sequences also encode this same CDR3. The CDR3 reads CASSEGLAGGADTQYF. In nucleotides, the CDR3 is TGCGCCAGCAGCGAGGGACTAGCGGGAGGGGCAGATACGCAGTATTTT. This chain connects TRBV5-1 to TRBJ2-3, with 16 bases fitting TRBD2. V dropped 4 bases and J dropped 4; count of bases not matched to a gene: 3. In germline, CDR1 is SGHRS, CDR2 YFSETQ. The CDR3 loop spans 16 amino acids.

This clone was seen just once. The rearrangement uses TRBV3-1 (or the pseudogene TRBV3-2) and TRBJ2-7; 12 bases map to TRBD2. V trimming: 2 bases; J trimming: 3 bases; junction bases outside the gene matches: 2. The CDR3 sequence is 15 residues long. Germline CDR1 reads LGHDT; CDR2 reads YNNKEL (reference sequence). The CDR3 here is CASSQRLAGDYEQYF. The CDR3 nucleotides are TGTGCCAGCAGCCAAAGACTAGCGGGAGACTACGAGCAGTACTTC.

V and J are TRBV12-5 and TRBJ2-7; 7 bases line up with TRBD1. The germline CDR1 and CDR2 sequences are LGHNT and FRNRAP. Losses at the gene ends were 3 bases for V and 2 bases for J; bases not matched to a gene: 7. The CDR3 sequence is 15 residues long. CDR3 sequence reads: CASGFETGLTYEQYF. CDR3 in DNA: TGTGCTAGTGGTTTTGAGACAGGGCTAACCTACGAGCAGTACTTC.

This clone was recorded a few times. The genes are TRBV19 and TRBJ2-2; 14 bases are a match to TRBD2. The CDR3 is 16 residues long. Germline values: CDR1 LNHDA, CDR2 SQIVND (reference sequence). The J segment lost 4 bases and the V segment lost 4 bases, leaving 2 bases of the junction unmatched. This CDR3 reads CASSTGLAGVTGELFF. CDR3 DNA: TGTGCCAGTAGTACGGGACTAGCGGGAGTCACCGGGGAGCTGTTTTTT.